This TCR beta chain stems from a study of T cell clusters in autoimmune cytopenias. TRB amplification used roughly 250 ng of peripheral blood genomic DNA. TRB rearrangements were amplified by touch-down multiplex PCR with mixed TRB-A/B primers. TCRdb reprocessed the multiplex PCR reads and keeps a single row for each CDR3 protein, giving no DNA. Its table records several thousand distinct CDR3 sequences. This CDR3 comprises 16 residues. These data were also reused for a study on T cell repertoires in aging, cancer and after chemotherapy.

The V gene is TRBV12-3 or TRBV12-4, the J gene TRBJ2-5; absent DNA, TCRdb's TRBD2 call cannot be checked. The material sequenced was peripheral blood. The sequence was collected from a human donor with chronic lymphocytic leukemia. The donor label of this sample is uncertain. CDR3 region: CASSKGGGANPGTQYF.